This T cell receptor beta chain was sequenced in a study of shared clonotypes between healthy human individuals. Study in general: CD4 naive and memory got three plates each, CD8 naive two, CD8 memory one.

Study results and limitations: Non-shared clonotypes displayed generation probabilities falling below those of clonotypes present in all four donors.

Naive CD4+ cells were CD45RA-selected; the remaining cells were memory. Assay: immunoSEQ multiplex PCR; the TCRdb copy retains only in-frame clones and omits some. The sample lists roughly 520,000 clones, about 96% seen once, with 0.064% in the top ten. On this clone: What it recognizes is unknown.

There are 15 residues in the CDR3. Germline CDR1 and CDR2: MDHEN and SYDVKM. Trimming stripped 8 bases from V and 6 bases from J, with 19 bases between. Sequencing was performed on naive CD4+ T cells sorted from blood. Sample subset: CD45RA+ positively selected. The genes are TRBV28 and TRBJ1-4, with D possibly being TRBD1 (5 bases). The clonotype comes from a woman aged 30 to 39 in good health. CDR3 sequence: CASGTSWGRDEKLFF. The CDR3 nucleotides are TGTGCCAGCGGAACCTCGTGGGGCCGCGATGAAAAACTGTTTTTT.